The 25 T cell receptor beta chains reported below all come from one sample, sequenced in a study of T cells in Graves' hyperthyroidism and ophthalmopathy. Authors of the study amplified TCR beta CDR3 regions from RNA transcripts. In the first-round RT-PCR of the TCR CDR3, the HTBI primer set was used. MiXCR was run by TCRdb on the multiplex PCR reads, yielding one entry per CDR3 protein. The repertoire holds 690,000 or so distinct CDR3 sequences, 18% seen once, with 16% in the top ten. The sequencing input was blood. The source of these receptors is a woman aged 45-59 years with Graves' hyperthyroidism that later progressed to Graves' ophthalmopathy.

This clonotype appeared many times. The chain combines TRBV3-1 with TRBJ2-7; D is possibly TRBD2 (6 bases). The CDR3 runs to 14 residues. Germline CDR1 is LGHDT and CDR2 is YNNKEL (reference sequence). V lost 0 bases, J lost 6 bases, and 12 bases lay in between. The CDR3 protein is CASSQDLEGREQYF. The CDR3 coding sequence is TGTGCCAGCAGCCAAGACTTGGAGGGACGCGAGCAGTACTTC.

The gene calls are TRBV7-9 and TRBJ1-5; 7 bases align to TRBD1. Germline values: CDR1 SEHNR, CDR2 FQNEAQ (reference sequence). This CDR3 contains 13 residues. After removal of 6 bases from V and 9 bases from J, the junction contained 8 bases not matched to a gene. The CDR3 spells CASSLGQVVPQHF. The CDR3 region has the DNA TGTGCCAGCAGTCTTGGACAGGTAGTGCCCCAGCATTTT. Drawing the rest from reference TRBV7-9 and TRBJ1-5, the complete variable domain is DTGVSQNPRHKITKRGQNVTFRCDPISEHNRLYWYRQTLGQGPEFLTYFQNEAQLEKSRLLSDRFSAERPKGSFSTLEIQRTEQGDSAMYLCASSLGQVVPQHFGDGTRLSIL.

The rearrangement uses TRBV5-6 and TRBJ1-1; weak D call: TRBD1 (5 bases). With 6 bases removed from V and 3 bases from J, the gap between germline ends came to 21 bases. The CDR3 length is 16 residues. The germline V gene has CDR1 SGHDT and CDR2 YYEEEE. Here the CDR3 DNA reads TGTGCCAGCACCTTAGGGGAGGCACAACCTTACACTGAAGCTTTCTTT. Translated, it gives CASTLGEAQPYTEAFF.

Many counts were recorded for this clonotype. The chain couples TRBV7-9 to TRBJ1-3; a weak D match, TRBD1 (5 bases). The V end was cut by 6 bases, the J end by 0 bases, with 12 bases between. The CDR3 contains 15 residues. CDR1 is SEHNR, CDR2 FQNEAQ, per germline (reference sequence). CDR3 amino acids: CASRSGGSSGNTIYF. The CDR3 bases are TGTGCCAGCAGATCCGGGGGGAGCTCTGGAAACACCATATATTTT. The whole variable domain, filled in from reference TRBV7-9 and TRBJ1-3, reads DTGVSQNPRHKITKRGQNVTFRCDPISEHNRLYWYRQTLGQGPEFLTYFQNEAQLEKSRLLSDRFSAERPKGSFSTLEIQRTEQGDSAMYLCASRSGGSSGNTIYFGEGSWLTVV.

This clonotype was counted many times. In DNA, the CDR3 is TGTGCCAGCAGCCCCGGACTAGCGGGGGGATACAATGAGCAGTTCTTC. This translates into CASSPGLAGGYNEQFF. The chain employs TRBV11-3 and TRBJ2-1; 14 positions agree with TRBD2. Unmatched junction bases numbered 4, after V lost 5 bases and J lost 4 bases. Germline CDR1 reads SGHNT; CDR2 reads YENEEA. This CDR3 region has 16 residues.

Of note for this clonotype: Just one base apart from a much larger clone, this may be a read error. V and J are TRBV2 and TRBJ2-2; D is possibly TRBD2 (6 bases). The CDR3 runs to 18 residues. Germline V gene lookup returns CDR1 SNHLY and CDR2 FYNNEI. Trimming took off 0 bases at V and 2 bases at J, with 16 bases between the two ends. CDR3: CASSEAEHGLLNTGELFF. The CDR3 coding sequence is TGTGCCAGCAGTGAAGCGGAGCATGGACTACTCAACACCGGGGAGCTGTTTTTT.

This clonotype was detected many times. The chain joins TRBV12-3 or TRBV12-4 to TRBJ2-5; 13 positions agree with TRBD2. V trimming: 4 bases; J trimming: 0 bases; junction bases outside the gene matches: 2. CDR3 size: 16 residues. The CDR3 DNA reads as TGTGCCAGCAGTTCGGGACTAGCGGGGAACCAAGAGACCCAGTACTTC. Its translation: CASSSGLAGNQETQYF.

This clonotype was seen ten or more times. This chain connects TRBV11-3 to TRBJ1-1; D might be TRBD1 (6 bases). This CDR3 has 16 residues. V was pared by 5 bases and J by 0 bases, with 16 bases between. CDR1 and CDR2 (germline): SGHNT, YENEEA. In nucleotides, the CDR3 is TGTGCCAGCAGCCAGGGGTCGGGGCGTTTGAACACTGAAGCTTTCTTT. It encodes CASSQGSGRLNTEAFF.

V usage is TRBV29-1 and J usage is TRBJ1-5, with D tentatively TRBD1 (6 bases). Germline V gives CDR1 SQVTM, CDR2 ANQGSEA. The CDR3 is 13 residues long. With 5 bases removed from V and 5 bases from J, the gap between germline ends came to 13 bases. Here the CDR3 reads CSVRGAGDQPQHF. CDR3 sequence (DNA): TGCAGCGTTCGGGGGGCTGGAGATCAGCCCCAGCATTTT.

V usage is TRBV27 and J usage is TRBJ1-3; D not certain. Germline-derived CDR1 and CDR2 are MNHEY and SMNVEV (reference sequence). This CDR3 has 16 amino acids. With 5 bases removed from V and 0 bases from J, the gap between germline ends came to 14 bases. CDR3: CASSDLGGSSGNTIYF. CDR3 DNA: TGTGCCAGCAGTGATTTGGGAGGAAGCTCTGGAAACACCATATATTTT.

This clonotype was counted at least ten times. Here the CDR3 reads CASSLLRAGGNSPLHF. The CDR3 DNA reads TGTGCCAGCAGCTTACTCCGCGCAGGAGGCAATTCACCCCTCCACTTT. This chain uses TRBV7-8 with TRBJ1-6, with no clear D. V lost 2 bases to trimming and J lost 7 bases, with 15 bases between them. Germline-derived CDR1 and CDR2 are SGHVS and FQNEAQ. The CDR3 runs 16 residues.

This clonotype was observed many times. The chain links TRBV20-1 to TRBJ2-3; weak D call: TRBD1 (5 bases). Trimming cost V 0 bases and J 9 bases, with 19 bases left between them. CDR3 length: 15 residues. Germline CDR1 DFQATT, CDR2 SNEGSKA (reference sequence). CDR3 nucleotides: TGCAGTGCTAGAGATAGTTGGCTAGTAAACAGGACGCAGTATTTT. This encodes CSARDSWLVNRTQYF.

Only a few counts were recorded for this clonotype. The chain recombines TRBV7-8 with TRBJ2-5; D perhaps matches TRBD1 (6 bases). Germline lookup yields CDR1 SGHVS and CDR2 FQNEAQ. This CDR3 contains 18 residues. With 5 bases removed from V and 7 bases from J, the gap between germline ends came to 29 bases. Written as DNA, the CDR3 is TGTGCCAGCAGCACCACCCCTCAGACAGGACAAAGGGGAAGGACCCAGTACTTC. It encodes CASSTTPQTGQRGRTQYF. Combining the CDR3 with reference TRBV7-8 and TRBJ2-5 gives the whole variable domain GAGVSQSPRYKVAKRGQDVALRCDPISGHVSLFWYQQALGQGPEFLTYFQNEAQLDKSGLPSDRFFAERPEGSVSTLKIQRTQQEDSAVYLCASSTTPQTGQRGRTQYFGPGTRLLVL.

This clonotype was seen more than once but under ten times. The chain uses TRBV20-1 and TRBJ2-7, with TRBD2 identical over 12 bases. CDR3 length: 18 residues. Germline V CDR1 and CDR2: DFQATT, SNEGSKA (reference sequence). J was trimmed by 0 bases and V by 3 bases; bases with no gene match: 12. CDR3 sequence (DNA): TGCAGTGCTAGTCCTGGACTAGCGGGGAGACAAAGCTCCTACGAGCAGTACTTC. Its translation is CSASPGLAGRQSSYEQYF.

This clonotype was recorded at least ten times. The CDR3 coding sequence is TGTGCCAGTAGTGTCAAACAGGGACAGCCCCAGCATTTT. It specifies CASSVKQGQPQHF. The chain employs TRBV19 and TRBJ1-5, with a possible D match to TRBD1 (6 bases). Trimming stripped 5 bases from V and 7 bases from J, with 12 bases between. The CDR3 runs 13 residues. In germline, CDR1 is LNHDA, CDR2 SQIVND (reference sequence).

The rearrangement links TRBV5-1 to TRBJ1-6, with a tentative D call TRBD1 (6 bases). V was clipped by 2 bases and J by 7 bases, with 19 bases between them. The germline CDR1 and CDR2 sequences are SGHRS and YFSETQ. The CDR3 covers 17 residues. CDR3 sequence: CASSFLTPGQHNSPLHF. In nucleotides, the CDR3 is TGCGCCAGCAGCTTTTTGACACCGGGACAACACAATTCACCCCTCCACTTT.

This clonotype was picked up a small number of times. The chain couples TRBV9 to TRBJ1-6; D may be TRBD1 (6 bases). CDR3 length equals 17 residues. V dropped 2 bases and J dropped 5 bases, with 17 bases sitting between them. The germline gives CDR1 SGDLS, CDR2 YYNGEE. CDR3 nucleotides: TGTGCCAGCAGCGTTGGCTTACAGGGAGAAGATAATTCACCCCTCCACTTT. Amino acid sequence: CASSVGLQGEDNSPLHF.

This clonotype was counted many times. The V gene is TRBV3-1, the J gene TRBJ2-7; TRBD1 is a possible D gene (5 bases). This CDR3 comprises 13 residues. Germline V CDR1 and CDR2: LGHDT, YNNKEL (reference sequence). Between the trimmed V and J ends, which lost 2 bases and 6 bases, there was a span of 11 bases. The CDR3 loop is CASSQLTATEQYF. The CDR3 coding sequence is TGTGCCAGCAGCCAATTGACAGCTACCGAGCAGTACTTC.

This clonotype showed up many times. The V gene is TRBV7-8, the J gene TRBJ2-1; 12 positions match TRBD2. CDR3 size: 16 residues. CDR1 is SGHVS and CDR2 is FQNEAQ in the germline V gene. V gave up 2 bases and J gave up 6 bases; unmatched junction bases: 5. CDR3 DNA: TGTGCCAGCAGCTTACGGACTAGCGGGGTAAGCAATGAGCAGTTCTTC. Its protein product is CASSLRTSGVSNEQFF.

The table lists this clonotype with many counts. The V gene is TRBV5-1, the J gene TRBJ2-2; D gene uncertain. CDR1 and CDR2 from the germline V gene are SGHRS and YFSETQ. Trimming took 1 base from V and 5 from J, leaving 6 bases between them. The CDR3 is 13 amino acids. As DNA, the CDR3 is TGCGCCAGCAGCTTGTGGGGAACCGGGGAGCTGTTTTTT. The encoded protein is CASSLWGTGELFF.

This clonotype turned up a few times. The chain carries TRBV11-2 and TRBJ2-2; 12 nucleotides line up with TRBD2. CDR3 length: 20 residues. The V gene's germline CDR1 is SGHAT and CDR2 FQNNGV. With V trimmed by 5 bases and J by 1 base, 14 bases remained unmatched. CDR3 loop: CASSTSPWTSGEENTGELFF. Here the CDR3 DNA reads TGTGCCAGCAGCACATCTCCCTGGACTAGCGGGGAGGAGAACACCGGGGAGCTGTTTTTT.

The CDR3 DNA sequence: TGTGCCAGCAGCAGGGGGGGTGTTCGAGAAAAACTGTTTTTT. Amino acid sequence: CASSRGGVREKLFF. The genes are TRBV7-2 and TRBJ1-4, with a tentative D call TRBD1 (6 bases). The V gene lost 5 bases and the J gene lost 8 bases, with 15 bases spanning the gap. This CDR3 is 14 amino acids long. The germline gives CDR1 SGHTA, CDR2 FQGNSA.

The CDR3 is CASSRSGTGYNSPLHF. CDR3 coding DNA: TGTGCCAGCAGTCGTTCCGGGACAGGGTATAATTCACCCCTCCACTTT. The chain employs TRBV7-9 and TRBJ1-6, with TRBD1 matching over 9 bases. Trimming removed 6 bases from V and 4 bases from J; junction bases left unmatched: 7. In germline, CDR1 is SEHNR, CDR2 FQNEAQ (reference sequence). The CDR3 runs 16 residues. The variable domain in full, completed from reference TRBV7-9 and TRBJ1-6, reads DTGVSQNPRHKITKRGQNVTFRCDPISEHNRLYWYRQTLGQGPEFLTYFQNEAQLEKSRLLSDRFSAERPKGSFSTLEIQRTEQGDSAMYLCASSRSGTGYNSPLHFGNGTRLTVT.

This clonotype was detected only once. A clone one base away is much larger, so this may be a read error. The V and J genes are TRBV11-2 and TRBJ1-2, with TRBD1 matching 9 bases. The CDR3 loop spans 16 amino acids. CDR1 SGHAT and CDR2 FQNNGV come from the germline V gene. DNA of the CDR3: TGTGCCGGCAGCTTGGCTCCGGGACAGGGAAACTATGGCTACACCTTC. It translates to CAGSLAPGQGNYGYTF.

In this sample, this clonotype turned up a few times. The CDR3 is CASSFRVGDSPLHF. For the CDR3, the DNA is TGTGCCAGCAGCTTCCGGGTGGGGGATTCACCCCTCCACTTT. The V and J genes are TRBV5-4 and TRBJ1-6; D is possibly TRBD1 (5 bases). CDR3 size: 14 residues. The germline V gene encodes CDR1 SGHNT and CDR2 YYREEE (reference sequence). The V gene lost 2 bases and the J gene lost 8 bases, with 11 bases spanning the gap.